A selection of T cell receptor beta chains follows, all from one sample in a study of Ad26.COV2.S vaccination and SARS-CoV-2 variants. Profiled with immunoSEQ multiplex PCR; TCRdb holds only in-frame clones, not every one. The sample yields fewer than 400,000 clones, roughly nine tenths seen once. The starting material was peripheral blood, obtained in a trial of Ad26.COV2.S vaccine versus placebo. Receptors originate from a person between 18 and 59 years old who received the Ad26.COV2.S COVID-19 vaccine or a placebo. Each CDR3 is given with its conserved first and last residue. The D gene is left open where the match is weak. Rows may omit the clone size; those that give it use once, few, many or a size class.

D,size,J,V,DNA,CDR3
TRBD2,.,TRBJ2-5,TRBV6-5,TGTGCCAGCAGTTGGGGGGGTACGGAGACCCAGTACTTC,CASSWGGTETQYF
.,.,TRBJ2-1,TRBV29-1,TGCAGCGGGACAAGGTACGCGGATGAGCAGTTCTTC,CSGTRYADEQFF
TRBD1,.,TRBJ1-3,TRBV5-1,TGCGCCAGCACCACCGGGACAGCCACAAACACCATATATTTT,CASTTGTATNTIYF
.,.,TRBJ1-5,TRBV19,TGTGCCAGTAGCCAGGGGCTCGGAAGCAATCAGCCCCAGCATTTT,CASSQGLGSNQPQHF
TRBD1,.,TRBJ2-1,TRBV19,TGTGCCAGTAGTATTCCTCCGGGACAGGGGTTTCTGGATGAGCAGTTCTTC,CASSIPPGQGFLDEQFF
.,once,TRBJ1-1,TRBV28,TGTGCCAGCAAGTCGGACGGGATTAGTTTTTTCATGAACACTGAAGCTTTCTTT,CASKSDGISFFMNTEAFF
.,.,TRBJ2-1,TRBV12-2,TGTGCAAGTCGCTTAAGATGGCGGGGGGGCCTCGGGCAGTTCTTC,CASRLRWRGGLGQFF
.,.,TRBJ2-7,TRBV6-5,TGTGCCAGCAGTTCCTTCTCCGGGACACCAACTTACGAGCAGTACTTC,CASSSFSGTPTYEQYF
.,.,TRBJ2-1,TRBV7-2,TGTGCCAGCAGTCGGGGAGTCAATGAGCAGTTCTTC,CASSRGVNEQFF
.,.,TRBJ1-2,TRBV18,TGTGCCAGCTCACCGGGGCAGGGCGAGGGCTATGGCTACACCTTC,CASSPGQGEGYGYTF
TRBD1,.,TRBJ1-1,TRBV4-2,TGTGCCAGCAGCCGTCAGACAGGGGACACTGAAGCTTTCTTT,CASSRQTGDTEAFF
.,.,TRBJ1-2,TRBV18,TGTGCCAGCTCACCCGGCAGCTCTAACTATGGCTACACCTTC,CASSPGSSNYGYTF
.,once,TRBJ1-4,TRBV2,TGTGCCAGCAGTCCCCAGCGGGCGGGTGAAAAACTGTTTTTT,CASSPQRAGEKLFF